Sequencing of this T cell receptor (beta chain) was carried out in a study of T cell repertoires in cytomegalovirus infection. At the level of the study: It can be stated that public TCR beta signatures indicated CMV infection as well as a matching HLA type.

The CDR3 consists of 16 residues. V gave up 5 bases and J gave up 2 bases; unmatched junction bases: 8. Germline lookup yields CDR1 MDHEN and CDR2 SYDVKM. TCRdb reanalysed the reads using MiXCR and keeps one entry per CDR3 protein. The sample shows approximately 140,000 distinct CDR3 sequences, roughly 9% of them seen only once. This clonotype was counted at least ten times. The sample was PBMCs. The receptor was isolated from a human donor in good health (CMV status not recorded). Some clones in this sample may be carry-over from other donors' samples. V gene TRBV28 combines with J gene TRBJ2-3; TRBD1 matches at 9 bases. Here the CDR3 DNA reads TGTGCCAGCAGTCCCACGACAGGGGGTTCCACAGATACGCAGTATTTT. Encoded protein: CASSPTTGGSTDTQYF.